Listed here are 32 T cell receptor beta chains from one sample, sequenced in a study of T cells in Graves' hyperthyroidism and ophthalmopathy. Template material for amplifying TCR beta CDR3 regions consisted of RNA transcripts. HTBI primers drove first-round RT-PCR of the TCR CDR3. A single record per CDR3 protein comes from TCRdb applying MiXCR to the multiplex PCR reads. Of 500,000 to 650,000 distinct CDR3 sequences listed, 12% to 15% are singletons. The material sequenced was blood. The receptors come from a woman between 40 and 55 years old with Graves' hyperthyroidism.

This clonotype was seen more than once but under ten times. The CDR3 sequence is CASSYSGGSPSGYTF. CDR3 nucleotides: TGTGCCAGCAGTTACTCGGGAGGGTCCCCCTCTGGCTACACCTTC. The chain couples TRBV6-6 to TRBJ1-2, with D unclear. CDR3 length: 15 amino acids. Germline V gives CDR1 MNHNY, CDR2 SVGAGI (reference sequence). The V end lost 0 bases, the J end lost 7 bases, and 15 bases lay between the germline ends.

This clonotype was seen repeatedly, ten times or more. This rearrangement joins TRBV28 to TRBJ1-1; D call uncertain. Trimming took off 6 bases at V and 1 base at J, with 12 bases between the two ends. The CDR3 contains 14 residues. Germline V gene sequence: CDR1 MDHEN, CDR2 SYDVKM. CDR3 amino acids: CASRSASSNTEAFF. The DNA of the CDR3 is TGTGCCAGCAGGTCCGCCTCATCGAACACTGAAGCTTTCTTT.

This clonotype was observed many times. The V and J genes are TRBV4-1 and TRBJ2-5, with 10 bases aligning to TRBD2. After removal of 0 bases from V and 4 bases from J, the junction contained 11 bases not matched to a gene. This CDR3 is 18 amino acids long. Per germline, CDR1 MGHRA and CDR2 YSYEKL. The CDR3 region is CASSQDKSSSGRRETQYF. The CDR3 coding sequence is TGCGCCAGCAGCCAAGATAAATCTTCTAGCGGGAGAAGAGAGACCCAGTACTTC.

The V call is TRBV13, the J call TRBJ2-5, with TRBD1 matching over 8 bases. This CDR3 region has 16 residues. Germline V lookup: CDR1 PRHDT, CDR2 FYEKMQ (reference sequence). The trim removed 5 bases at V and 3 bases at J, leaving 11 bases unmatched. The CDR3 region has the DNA TGTGCCAGCAGCCAGACAGGGGTCCGTGTTAAAGAGACCCAGTACTTC. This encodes CASSQTGVRVKETQYF.

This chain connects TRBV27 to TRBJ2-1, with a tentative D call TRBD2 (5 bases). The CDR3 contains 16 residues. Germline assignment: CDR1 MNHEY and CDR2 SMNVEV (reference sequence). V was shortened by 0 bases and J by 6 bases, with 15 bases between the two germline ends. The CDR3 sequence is CASSLSVGNSPNEQFF. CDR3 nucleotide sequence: TGTGCCAGCAGTTTATCGGTCGGGAACTCCCCCAATGAGCAGTTCTTC.

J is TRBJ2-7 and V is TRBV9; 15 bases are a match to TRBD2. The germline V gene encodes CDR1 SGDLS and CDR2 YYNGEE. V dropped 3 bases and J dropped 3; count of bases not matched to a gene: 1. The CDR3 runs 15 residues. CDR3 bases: TGTGCCAGCAGCGGGGGACTAGCGGGAGGCTACGAGCAGTACTTC. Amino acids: CASSGGLAGGYEQYF. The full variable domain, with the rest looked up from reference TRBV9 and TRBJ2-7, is DSGVTQTPKHLITATGQRVTLRCSPRSGDLSVYWYQQSLDQGLQFLIQYYNGEERAKGNILERFSAQQFPDLHSELNLSSLELGDSALYFCASSGGLAGGYEQYFGPGTRLTVT.

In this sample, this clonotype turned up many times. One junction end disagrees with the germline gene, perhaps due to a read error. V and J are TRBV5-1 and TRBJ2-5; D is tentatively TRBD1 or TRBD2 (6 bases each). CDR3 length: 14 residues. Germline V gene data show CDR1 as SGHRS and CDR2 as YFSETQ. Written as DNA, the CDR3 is TGTGCCAGCAGCCAATCGGGGGCCCAAGAGACCCAGTACTTC. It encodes CASSQSGAQETQYF.

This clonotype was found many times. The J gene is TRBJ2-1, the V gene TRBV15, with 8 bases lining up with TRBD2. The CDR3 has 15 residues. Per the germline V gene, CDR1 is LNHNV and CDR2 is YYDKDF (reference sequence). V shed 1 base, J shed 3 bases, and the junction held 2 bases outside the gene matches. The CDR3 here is CATSRVAGNYNEQFF. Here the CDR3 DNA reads TGTGCCACCAGCAGAGTAGCGGGAAACTACAATGAGCAGTTCTTC. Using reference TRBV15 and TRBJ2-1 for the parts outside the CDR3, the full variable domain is DAMVIQNPRYQVTQFGKPVTLSCSQTLNHNVMYWYQQKSSQAPKLLFHYYDKDFNNEADTPDNFQSRRPNTSFCFLDIRSPGLGDTAMYLCATSRVAGNYNEQFFGPGTRLTVL.

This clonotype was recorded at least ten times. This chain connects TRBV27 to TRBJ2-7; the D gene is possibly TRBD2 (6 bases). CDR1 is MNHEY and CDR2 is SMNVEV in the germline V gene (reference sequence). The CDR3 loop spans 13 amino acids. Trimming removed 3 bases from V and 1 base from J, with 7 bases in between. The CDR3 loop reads CASSFAGSYEQYF. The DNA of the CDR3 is TGTGCCAGCAGTTTTGCGGGATCCTACGAGCAGTACTTC.

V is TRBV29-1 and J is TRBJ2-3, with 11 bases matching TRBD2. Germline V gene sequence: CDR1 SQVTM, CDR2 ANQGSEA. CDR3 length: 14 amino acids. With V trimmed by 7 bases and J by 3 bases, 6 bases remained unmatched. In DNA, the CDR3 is TGCAGCGCAGATCTAGCGGGAGGTACAGATACGCAGTATTTT. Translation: CSADLAGGTDTQYF.

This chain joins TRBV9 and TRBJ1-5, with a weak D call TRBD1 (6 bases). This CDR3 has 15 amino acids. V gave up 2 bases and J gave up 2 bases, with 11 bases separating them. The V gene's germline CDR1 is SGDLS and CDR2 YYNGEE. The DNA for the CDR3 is TGTGCCAGCAGCGTGGACAGTCTGGGCAATCAGCCCCAGCATTTT. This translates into CASSVDSLGNQPQHF.

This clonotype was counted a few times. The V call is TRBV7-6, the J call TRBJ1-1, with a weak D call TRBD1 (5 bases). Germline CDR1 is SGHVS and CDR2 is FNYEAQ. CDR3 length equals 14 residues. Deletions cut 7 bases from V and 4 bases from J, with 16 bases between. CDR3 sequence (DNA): TGTGCCAGCACTCCGGATTCGGGGGGCACTGAAGCTTTCTTT. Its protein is CASTPDSGGTEAFF.

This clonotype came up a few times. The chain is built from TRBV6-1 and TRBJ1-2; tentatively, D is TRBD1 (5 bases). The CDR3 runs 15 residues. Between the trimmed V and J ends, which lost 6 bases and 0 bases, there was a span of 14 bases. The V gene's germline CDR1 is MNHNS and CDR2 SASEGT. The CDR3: CASSPLGGTNYGYTF. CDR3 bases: TGTGCCAGCAGCCCACTGGGGGGAACTAACTATGGCTACACCTTC.

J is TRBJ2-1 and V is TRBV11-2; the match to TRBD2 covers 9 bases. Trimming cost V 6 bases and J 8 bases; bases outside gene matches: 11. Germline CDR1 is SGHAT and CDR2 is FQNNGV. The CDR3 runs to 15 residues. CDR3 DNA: TGTGCCAGCAGAGCTAGCGGGGCGATGAGGGATGAGCAGTTCTTC. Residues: CASRASGAMRDEQFF.

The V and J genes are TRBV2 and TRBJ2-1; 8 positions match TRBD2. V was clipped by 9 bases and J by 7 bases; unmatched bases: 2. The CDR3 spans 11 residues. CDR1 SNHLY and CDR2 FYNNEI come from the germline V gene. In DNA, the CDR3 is TGTGCCAGTACTAGCGGAAATGAGCAGTTCTTC. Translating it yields CASTSGNEQFF.

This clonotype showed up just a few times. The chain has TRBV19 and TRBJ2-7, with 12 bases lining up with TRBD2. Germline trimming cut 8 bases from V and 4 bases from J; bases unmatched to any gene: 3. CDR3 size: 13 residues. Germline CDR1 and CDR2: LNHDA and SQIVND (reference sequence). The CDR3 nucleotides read TGTGCCAGTGCGGGACTAGCGGGTTACGAGCAGTACTTC. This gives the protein CASAGLAGYEQYF.

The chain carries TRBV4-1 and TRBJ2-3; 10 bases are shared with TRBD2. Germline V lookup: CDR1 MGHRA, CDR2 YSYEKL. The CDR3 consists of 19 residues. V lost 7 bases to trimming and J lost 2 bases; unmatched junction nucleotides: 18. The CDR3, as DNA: TGCGCCAGCACCGTAGACCCCGGGGCTAGCGGGAGTAACACAGATACGCAGTATTTT. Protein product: CASTVDPGASGSNTDTQYF.

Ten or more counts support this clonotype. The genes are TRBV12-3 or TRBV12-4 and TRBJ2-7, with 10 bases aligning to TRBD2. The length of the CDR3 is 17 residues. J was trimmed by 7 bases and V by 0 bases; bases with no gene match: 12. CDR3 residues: CASSLALSGLAAGEQYF. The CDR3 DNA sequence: TGTGCCAGCAGTTTAGCGCTCAGCGGACTAGCGGCGGGGGAGCAGTACTTC.

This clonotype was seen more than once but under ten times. The CDR3 protein is CASSQELYEQYF. The CDR3 region has the DNA TGTGCCAGCAGCCAAGAGCTATACGAGCAGTACTTC. The chain carries TRBV7-9 and TRBJ2-7; D is unresolved. V was cut by 5 bases and J by 4 bases, with 9 bases left in between. In germline, CDR1 is SEHNR, CDR2 FQNEAQ (reference sequence). The CDR3 has 12 residues.

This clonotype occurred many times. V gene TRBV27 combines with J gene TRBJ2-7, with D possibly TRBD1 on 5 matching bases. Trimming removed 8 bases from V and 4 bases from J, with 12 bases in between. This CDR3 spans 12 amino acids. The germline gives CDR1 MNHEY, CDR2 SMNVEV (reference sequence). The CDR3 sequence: CASSSGLYEQYF. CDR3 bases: TGTGCCAGCTCATCAGGGTTGTACGAGCAGTACTTC.

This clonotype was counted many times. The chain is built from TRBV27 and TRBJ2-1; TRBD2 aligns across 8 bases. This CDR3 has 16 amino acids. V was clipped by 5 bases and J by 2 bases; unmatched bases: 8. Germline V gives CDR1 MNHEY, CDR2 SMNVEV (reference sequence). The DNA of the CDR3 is TGTGCCAGCAGTCCGTTCGGGGGGGGAACCTACAATGAGCAGTTCTTC. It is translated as CASSPFGGGTYNEQFF.

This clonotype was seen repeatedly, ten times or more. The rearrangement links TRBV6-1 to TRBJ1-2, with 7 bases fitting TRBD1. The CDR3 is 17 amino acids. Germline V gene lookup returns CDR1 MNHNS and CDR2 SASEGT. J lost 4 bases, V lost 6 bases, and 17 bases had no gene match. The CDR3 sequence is CASSSTGQRGGPYGYTF. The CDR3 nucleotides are TGTGCCAGCAGCTCAACGGGACAGAGAGGGGGACCCTATGGCTACACCTTC.

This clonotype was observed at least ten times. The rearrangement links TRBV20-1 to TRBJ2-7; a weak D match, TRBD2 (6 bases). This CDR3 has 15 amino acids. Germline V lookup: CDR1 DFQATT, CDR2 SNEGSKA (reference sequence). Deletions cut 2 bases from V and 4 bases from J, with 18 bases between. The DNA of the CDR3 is TGCAGTGCTAGATCAACCGTGACTAGTGCATACGAGCAGTACTTC. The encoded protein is CSARSTVTSAYEQYF.

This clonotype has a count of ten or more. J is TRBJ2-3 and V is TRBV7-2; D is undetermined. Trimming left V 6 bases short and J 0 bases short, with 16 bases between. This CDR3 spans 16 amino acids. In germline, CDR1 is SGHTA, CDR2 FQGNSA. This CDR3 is CASSPKLRRSTDTQYF. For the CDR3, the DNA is TGTGCCAGCAGTCCTAAGTTGCGGCGAAGCACAGATACGCAGTATTTT.

The CDR3 region has the DNA TGTGCCAGCAGCCCCCCCGGCGGGAGGGCCAAACACAATGAGCAGTTCTTC. Translated, it gives CASSPPGGRAKHNEQFF. The chain combines TRBV7-2 with TRBJ2-1; 9 bases line up with TRBD2. The V and J ends lost 5 bases and 5 bases, in that order; junction bases with no gene match: 13. The CDR3 covers 17 residues. Germline-derived CDR1 and CDR2 are SGHTA and FQGNSA.

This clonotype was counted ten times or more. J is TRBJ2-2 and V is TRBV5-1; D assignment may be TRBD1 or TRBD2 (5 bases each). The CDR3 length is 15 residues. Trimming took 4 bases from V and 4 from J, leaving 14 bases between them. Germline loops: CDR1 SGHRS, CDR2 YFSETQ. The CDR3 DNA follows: TGCGCCAGCAGCCCCGGGGACGGTAGCACCGGGGAGCTGTTTTTT. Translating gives CASSPGDGSTGELFF.

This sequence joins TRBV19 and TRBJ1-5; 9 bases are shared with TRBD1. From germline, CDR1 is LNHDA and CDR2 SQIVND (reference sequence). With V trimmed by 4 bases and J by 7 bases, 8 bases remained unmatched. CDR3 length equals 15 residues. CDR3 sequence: CASSRSDRGQQPQHF. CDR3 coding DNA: TGTGCCAGTAGTAGGTCGGACAGGGGCCAGCAGCCCCAGCATTTT.

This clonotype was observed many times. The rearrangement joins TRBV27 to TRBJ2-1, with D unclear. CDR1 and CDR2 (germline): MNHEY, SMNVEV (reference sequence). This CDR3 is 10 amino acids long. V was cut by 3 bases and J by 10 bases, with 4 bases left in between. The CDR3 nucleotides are TGTGCCAGCAGTTTCCCCGAGCAGTTCTTC. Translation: CASSFPEQFF.

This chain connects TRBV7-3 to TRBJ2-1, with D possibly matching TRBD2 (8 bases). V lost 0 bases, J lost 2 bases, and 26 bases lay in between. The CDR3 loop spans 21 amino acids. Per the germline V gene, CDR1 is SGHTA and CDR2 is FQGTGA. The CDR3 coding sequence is TGTGCCAGCAGCTTAACGGCTTGGACAGGAACTAGCGGCCAAGCCTACAATGAGCAGTTCTTC. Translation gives CASSLTAWTGTSGQAYNEQFF.

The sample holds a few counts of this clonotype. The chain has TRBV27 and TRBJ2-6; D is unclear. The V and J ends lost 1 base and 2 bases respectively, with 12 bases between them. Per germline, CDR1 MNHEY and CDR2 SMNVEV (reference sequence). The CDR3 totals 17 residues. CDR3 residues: CASSLYTVRPGANVLTF. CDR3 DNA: TGTGCCAGCAGTTTATATACGGTGCGGCCTGGGGCCAACGTCCTGACTTTC.

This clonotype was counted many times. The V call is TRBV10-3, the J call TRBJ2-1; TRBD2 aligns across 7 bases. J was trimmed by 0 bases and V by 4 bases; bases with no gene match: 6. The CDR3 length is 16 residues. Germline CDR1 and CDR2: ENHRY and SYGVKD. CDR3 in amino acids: CAISVAAGSSYNEQFF. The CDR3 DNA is TGTGCCATCAGTGTTGCAGCGGGGAGCTCCTACAATGAGCAGTTCTTC.

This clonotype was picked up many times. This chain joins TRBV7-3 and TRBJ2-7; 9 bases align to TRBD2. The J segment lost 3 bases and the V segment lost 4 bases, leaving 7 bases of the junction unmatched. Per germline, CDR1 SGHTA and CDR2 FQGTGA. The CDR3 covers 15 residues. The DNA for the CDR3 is TGTGCCAGCAGCTCGTTAGCGGGAGAGGGCTACGAGCAGTACTTC. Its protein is CASSSLAGEGYEQYF.